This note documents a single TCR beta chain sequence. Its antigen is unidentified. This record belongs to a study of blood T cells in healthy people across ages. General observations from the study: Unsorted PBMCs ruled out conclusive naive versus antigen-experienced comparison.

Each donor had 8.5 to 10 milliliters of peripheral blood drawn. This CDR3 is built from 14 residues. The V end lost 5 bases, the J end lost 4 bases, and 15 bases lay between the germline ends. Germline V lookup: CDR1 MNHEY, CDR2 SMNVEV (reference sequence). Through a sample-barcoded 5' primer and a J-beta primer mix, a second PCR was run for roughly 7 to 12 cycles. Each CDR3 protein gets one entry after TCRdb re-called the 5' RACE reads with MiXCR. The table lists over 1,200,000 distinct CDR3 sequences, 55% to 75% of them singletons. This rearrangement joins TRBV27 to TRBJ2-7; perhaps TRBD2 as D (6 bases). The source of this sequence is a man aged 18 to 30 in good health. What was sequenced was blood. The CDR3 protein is CASSPIGSRYEQYF. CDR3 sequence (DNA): TGTGCCAGCAGTCCCATCGGGAGTAGGTACGAGCAGTACTTC.